This TCR beta chain was captured in a study of blood T cell repertoires in COVID-19. Study as a whole: COVID-19 samples collected from the United States, Italy and Spain covered acute and convalescent phases. From T cells, B-cell-depleted T cells, or PBMCs came the material, which was cDNA or gDNA.

As handled by the study authors: It was from reference gene primer amplification that nucleated cell counts were estimated. Method: immunoSEQ multiplex PCR; TCRdb's copy keeps in-frame clones and lacks some. Clonal size and the V and J genes are those of that table, whereas D and trimming came from the DNA. The sample consists of around 310,000 clones, around 89% of them appearing once. Unmatched junction bases numbered 2, after V lost 1 base and J lost 5 bases. Germline values: CDR1 SGHRS, CDR2 YFSETQ. This CDR3 has 13 amino acids. The sequence came from a woman aged 45-60 years with active or convalescent COVID-19. This chain joins TRBV5-1 and TRBJ2-7; 8 nucleotides line up with TRBD1. The sample comprised peripheral blood. CDR3 region: CASSLWGQDEQYF. The CDR3 nucleotides read TGCGCCAGCAGCTTGTGGGGACAGGACGAGCAGTACTTC.